This TCR beta chain originates from a study of human T cells and chemical hapten exposure. The wider study: Upper-back patches of 0.01% DPC were read at 6 days.

TCRdb reprocessed the RACE reads via MiXCR and lists one record per CDR3 protein. The sample lists about 140,000 distinct CDR3 sequences, 10% to 15% seen once, with about 1.4% in the top ten. Time point denoted: patch test 2, 6 weeks after DPC sensitization. The treatment was: therapeutic diphenylcyclopropenone sensitization with weekly scalp DPC. Ahead of applying each patch test, blood was sampled. This CDR3 is built from 14 residues. V gave up 1 base and J gave up 6 bases, with 13 bases separating them. This clonotype was detected ten times or more. The chain joins TRBV12-3 or TRBV12-4 to TRBJ2-7; D is uncertain. The sample consisted of whole blood, taken in connection with sensitization to the hapten diphenylcyclopropenone (DPC). The sequence was obtained from a woman aged 45-59 years with alopecia areata. Some clones in this sample may be carry-over from other donors' samples. This chain's CDR3 is CASSLGLGKGEQYF. The CDR3 coding sequence is TGTGCCAGCAGTTTAGGGTTGGGGAAGGGCGAGCAGTACTTC.